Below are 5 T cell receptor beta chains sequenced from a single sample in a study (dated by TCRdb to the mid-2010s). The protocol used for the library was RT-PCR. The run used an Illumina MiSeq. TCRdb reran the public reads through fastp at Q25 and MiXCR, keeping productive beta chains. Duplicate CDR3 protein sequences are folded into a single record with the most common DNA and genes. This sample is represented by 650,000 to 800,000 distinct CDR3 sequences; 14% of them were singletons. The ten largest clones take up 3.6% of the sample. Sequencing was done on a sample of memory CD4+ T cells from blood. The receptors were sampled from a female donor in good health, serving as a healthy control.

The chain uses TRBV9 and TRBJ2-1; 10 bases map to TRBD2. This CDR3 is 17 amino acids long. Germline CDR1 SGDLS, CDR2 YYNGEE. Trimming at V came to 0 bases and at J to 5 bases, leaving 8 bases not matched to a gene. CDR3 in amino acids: CASSVGGLATGNNEQFF. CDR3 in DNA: TGTGCCAGCAGCGTAGGGGGACTAGCGACAGGAAACAATGAGCAGTTCTTC.

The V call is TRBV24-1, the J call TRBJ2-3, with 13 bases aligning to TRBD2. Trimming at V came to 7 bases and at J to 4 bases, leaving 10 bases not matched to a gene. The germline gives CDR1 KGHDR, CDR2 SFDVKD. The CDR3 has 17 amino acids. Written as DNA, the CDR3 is TGTGCCACCAGAGGGACTAGCGGGACGGACGGGGCAGATACGCAGTATTTT. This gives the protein CATRGTSGTDGADTQYF.

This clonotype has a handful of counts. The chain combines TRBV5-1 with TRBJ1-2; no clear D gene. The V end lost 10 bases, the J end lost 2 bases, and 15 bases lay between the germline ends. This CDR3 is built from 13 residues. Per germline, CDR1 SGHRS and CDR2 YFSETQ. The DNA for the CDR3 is TGCGCCTGCCGGCCCCAAGTAAACTATGGCTACACCTTC. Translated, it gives CACRPQVNYGYTF. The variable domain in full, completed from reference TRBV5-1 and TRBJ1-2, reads KAGVTQTPRYLIKTRGQQVTLSCSPISGHRSVSWYQQTPGQGLQFLFEYFSETQRNKGNFPGRFSGRQFSNSRSEMNVSTLELGDSALYLCACRPQVNYGYTFGSGTRLTVV.

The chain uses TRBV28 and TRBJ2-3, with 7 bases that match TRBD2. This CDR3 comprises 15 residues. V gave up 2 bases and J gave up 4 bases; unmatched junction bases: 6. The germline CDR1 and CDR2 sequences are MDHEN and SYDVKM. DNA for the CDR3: TGTGCCAGCAGTTTAGGGACCGCGGGGGCAGATACGCAGTATTTT. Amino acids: CASSLGTAGADTQYF.

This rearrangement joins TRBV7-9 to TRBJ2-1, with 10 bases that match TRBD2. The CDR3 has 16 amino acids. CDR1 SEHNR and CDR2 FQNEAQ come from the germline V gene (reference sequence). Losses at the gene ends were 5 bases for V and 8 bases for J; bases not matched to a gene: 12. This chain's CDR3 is CASSPLLSGGADEQFF. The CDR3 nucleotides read TGTGCCAGCAGCCCCCTTTTGAGCGGGGGGGCCGATGAGCAGTTCTTC.